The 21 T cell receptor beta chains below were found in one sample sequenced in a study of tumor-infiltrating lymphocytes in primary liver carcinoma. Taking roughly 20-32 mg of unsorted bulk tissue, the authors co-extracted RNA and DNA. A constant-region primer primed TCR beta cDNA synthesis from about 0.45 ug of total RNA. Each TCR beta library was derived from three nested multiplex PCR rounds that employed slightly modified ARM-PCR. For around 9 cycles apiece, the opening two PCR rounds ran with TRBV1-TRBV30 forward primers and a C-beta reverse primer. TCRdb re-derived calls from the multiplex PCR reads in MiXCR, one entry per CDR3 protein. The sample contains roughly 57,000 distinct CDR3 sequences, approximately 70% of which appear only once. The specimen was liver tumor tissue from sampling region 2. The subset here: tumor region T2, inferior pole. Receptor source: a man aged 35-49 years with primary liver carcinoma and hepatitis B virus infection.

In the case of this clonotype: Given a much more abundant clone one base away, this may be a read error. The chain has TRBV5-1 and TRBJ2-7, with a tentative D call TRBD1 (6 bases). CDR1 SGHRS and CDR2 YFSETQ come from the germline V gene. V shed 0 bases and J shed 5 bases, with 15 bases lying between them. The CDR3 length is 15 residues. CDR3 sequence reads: CASSLDWTVSHEQYF. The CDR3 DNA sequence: TGCGCCAGCAGCTTGGACTGGACAGTGAGCCACGAGCAGTACTTC. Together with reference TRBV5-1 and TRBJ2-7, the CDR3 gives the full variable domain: KAGVTQTPRYLIKTRGQQVTLSCSPISGHRSVSWYQQTPGQGLQFLFEYFSETQRNKGNFPGRFSGRQFSNSRSEMNVSTLELGDSALYLCASSLDWTVSHEQYFGPGTRLTVT.

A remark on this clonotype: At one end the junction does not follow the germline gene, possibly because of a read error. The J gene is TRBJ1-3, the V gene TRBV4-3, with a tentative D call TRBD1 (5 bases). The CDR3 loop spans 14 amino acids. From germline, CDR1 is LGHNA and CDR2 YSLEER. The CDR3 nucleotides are TGCGCCAGGAGCCGAGAGGGGTATAGAAACACCATATATTTT. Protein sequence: CARSREGYRNTIYF.

This chain's CDR3 is CSVGQANAEELFF. CDR3 coding DNA: TGCAGCGTTGGACAGGCGAACGCCGAGGAGCTGTTTTTT. The chain carries TRBV29-1 and TRBJ2-2; weak D call: TRBD1 (6 bases). This CDR3 has 13 residues. Looked up from germline, CDR1 is SQVTM and CDR2 is ANQGSEA. Trimming stripped 4 bases from V and 10 bases from J, with 16 bases between.

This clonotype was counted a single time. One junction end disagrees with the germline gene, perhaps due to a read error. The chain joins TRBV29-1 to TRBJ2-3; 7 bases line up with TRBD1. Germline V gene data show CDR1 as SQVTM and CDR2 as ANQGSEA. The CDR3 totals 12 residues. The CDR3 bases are TGTAGCGTTGGTGCCAAGGGGGCTACGCGGTATTTT. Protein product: CSVGAKGATRYF.

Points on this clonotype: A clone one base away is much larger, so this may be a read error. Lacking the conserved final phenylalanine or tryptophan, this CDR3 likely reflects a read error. The CDR3 sequence: CASSFNEDTQYL. CDR3 nucleotide sequence: TGTGCCAGCAGCTTCAATGAAGATACGCAGTATTTA. This rearrangement joins TRBV11-3 to TRBJ2-3; D gene unclear. V was pared by 3 bases and J by 5 bases, with 6 bases between. The V gene's germline CDR1 is SGHNT and CDR2 YENEEA. The CDR3 totals 12 residues.

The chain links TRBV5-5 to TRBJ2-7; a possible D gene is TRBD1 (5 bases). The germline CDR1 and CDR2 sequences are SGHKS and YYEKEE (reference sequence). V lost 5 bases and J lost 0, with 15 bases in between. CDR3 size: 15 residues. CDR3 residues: CASSQGLHSSYEQYF. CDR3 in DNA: TGTGCCAGCAGTCAGGGATTACATAGCTCCTACGAGCAGTACTTC.

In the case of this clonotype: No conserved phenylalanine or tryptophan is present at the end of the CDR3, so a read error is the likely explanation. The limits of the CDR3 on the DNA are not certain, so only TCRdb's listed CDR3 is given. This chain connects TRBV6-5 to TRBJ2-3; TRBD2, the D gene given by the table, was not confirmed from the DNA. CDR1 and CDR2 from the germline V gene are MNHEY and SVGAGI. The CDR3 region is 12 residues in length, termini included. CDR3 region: CASSLSGWGLHY.

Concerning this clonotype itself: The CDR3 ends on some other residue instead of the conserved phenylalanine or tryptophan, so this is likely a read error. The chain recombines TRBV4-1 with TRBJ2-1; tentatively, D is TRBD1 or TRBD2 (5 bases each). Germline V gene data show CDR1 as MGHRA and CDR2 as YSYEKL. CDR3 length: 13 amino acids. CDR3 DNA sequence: TGCTCCAGCAGCCCGGGACGGTGGTATGAGCAGTTCTAC. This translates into CSSSPGRWYEQFY.

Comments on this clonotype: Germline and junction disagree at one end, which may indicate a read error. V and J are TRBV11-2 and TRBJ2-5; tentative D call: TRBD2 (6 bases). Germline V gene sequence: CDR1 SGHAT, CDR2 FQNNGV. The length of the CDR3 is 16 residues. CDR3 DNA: TGTGCCAGCAGTCAAACTCACGGCGGGGAGGAAGAGAACCAGTACTTC. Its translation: CASSQTHGGEEENQYF. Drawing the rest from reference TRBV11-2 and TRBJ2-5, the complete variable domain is EAGVAQSPRYKIIEKRQSVAFWCNPISGHATLYWYQQILGQGPKLLIQFQNNGVVDDSQLPKDRFSAERLKGVDSTLKIQPAKLEDSAVYLCASSQTHGGEEENQYFGPGTRLLVL.

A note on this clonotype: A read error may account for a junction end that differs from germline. Here the CDR3 reads CASSYLWTSGYEHYF. The CDR3 DNA sequence: TGTGCCAGCAGTTACCTTTGGACTAGCGGGTACGAGCACTACTTC. The gene calls are TRBV6-2 or TRBV6-3 and TRBJ2-7; 11 bases line up with TRBD2. CDR1 is MNHEY, CDR2 SVGEGT, per germline. The CDR3 is made up of 15 amino acids.

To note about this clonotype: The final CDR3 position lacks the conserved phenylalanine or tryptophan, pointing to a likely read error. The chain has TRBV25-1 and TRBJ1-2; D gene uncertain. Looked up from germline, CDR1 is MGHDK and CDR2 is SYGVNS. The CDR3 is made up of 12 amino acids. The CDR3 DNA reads TGTGCCAGCAGTGAAAACAGCTATGACTACACCGTC. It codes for CASSENSYDYTV.

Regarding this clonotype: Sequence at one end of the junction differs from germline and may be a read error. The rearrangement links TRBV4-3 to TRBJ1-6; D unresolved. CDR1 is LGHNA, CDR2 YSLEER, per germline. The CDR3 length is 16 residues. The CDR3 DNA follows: TGCGCCAGCAGCCAGGATCCGGAGGCGGGAAATTCACCCCTCCAGTTT. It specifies CASSQDPEAGNSPLQF.

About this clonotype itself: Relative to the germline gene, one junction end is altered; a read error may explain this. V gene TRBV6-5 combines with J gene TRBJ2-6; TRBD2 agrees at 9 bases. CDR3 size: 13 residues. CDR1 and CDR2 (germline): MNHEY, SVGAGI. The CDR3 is CASTERGANVLSF. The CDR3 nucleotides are TGTGCCAGTACCGAGCGGGGGGCCAACGTCCTGAGTTTC.

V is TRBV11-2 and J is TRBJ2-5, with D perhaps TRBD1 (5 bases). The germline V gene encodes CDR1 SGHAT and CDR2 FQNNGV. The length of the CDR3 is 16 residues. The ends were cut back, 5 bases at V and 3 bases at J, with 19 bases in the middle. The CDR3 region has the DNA TGTGCCAGCAGCCCTGCTTATTTTTGGGGCGAAGAGACCCAGTACTTC. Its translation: CASSPAYFWGEETQYF.

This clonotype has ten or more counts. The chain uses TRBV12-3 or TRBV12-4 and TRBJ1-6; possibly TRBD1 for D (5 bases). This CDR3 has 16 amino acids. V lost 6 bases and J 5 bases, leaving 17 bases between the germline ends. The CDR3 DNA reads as TGTGCCAGCAGCCCCTCGACAGTTGGGAATAATTCACCCCTCCACTTT. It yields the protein CASSPSTVGNNSPLHF.

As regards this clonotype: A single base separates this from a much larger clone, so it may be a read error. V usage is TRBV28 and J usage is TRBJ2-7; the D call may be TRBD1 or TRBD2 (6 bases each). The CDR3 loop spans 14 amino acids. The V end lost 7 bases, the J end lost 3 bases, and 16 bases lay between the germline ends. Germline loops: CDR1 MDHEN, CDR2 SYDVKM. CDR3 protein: CASKGDLKLYEQYF. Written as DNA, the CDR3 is TGTGCCAGCAAGGGGGACTTGAAACTCTACGAGCAGTACTTC.

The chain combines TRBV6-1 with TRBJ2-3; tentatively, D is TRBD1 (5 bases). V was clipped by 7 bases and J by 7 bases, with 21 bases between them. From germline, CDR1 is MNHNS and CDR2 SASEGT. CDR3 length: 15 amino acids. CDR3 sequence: CASKVRGQATNTQYF. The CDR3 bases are TGTGCCAGCAAAGTTAGGGGCCAGGCTACAAATACGCAGTATTTT.

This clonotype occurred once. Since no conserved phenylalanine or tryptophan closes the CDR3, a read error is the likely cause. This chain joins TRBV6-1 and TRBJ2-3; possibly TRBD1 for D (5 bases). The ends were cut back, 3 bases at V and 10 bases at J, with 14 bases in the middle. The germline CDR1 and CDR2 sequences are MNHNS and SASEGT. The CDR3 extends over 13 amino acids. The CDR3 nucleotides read TGTGCCAGCAGTGATGTTGGACAAGGTGCGCAGTATCTT. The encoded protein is CASSDVGQGAQYL.

CDR3 nucleotide sequence: TGTGCCAGCAGTTACGGGGCAGGGGCGTCCAATGAGCAGTTCTTC. Translated: CASSYGAGASNEQFF. The chain recombines TRBV6-5 with TRBJ2-1; a weak D match, TRBD1 (6 bases). Trimming took 2 bases from V and 6 from J, leaving 14 bases between them. The CDR3 spans 15 residues. The germline V gene encodes CDR1 MNHEY and CDR2 SVGAGI.

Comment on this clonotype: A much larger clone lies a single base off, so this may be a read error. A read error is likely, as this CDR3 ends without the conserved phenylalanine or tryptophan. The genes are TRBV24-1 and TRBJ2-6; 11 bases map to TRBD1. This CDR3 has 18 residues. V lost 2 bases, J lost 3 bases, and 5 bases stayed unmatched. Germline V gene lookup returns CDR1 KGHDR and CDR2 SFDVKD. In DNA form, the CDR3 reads TGTGCCACCAGTGATTGGAGGACAGGGGGCTTTGGGGCCAACGTCCTGACTATC. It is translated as CATSDWRTGGFGANVLTI.

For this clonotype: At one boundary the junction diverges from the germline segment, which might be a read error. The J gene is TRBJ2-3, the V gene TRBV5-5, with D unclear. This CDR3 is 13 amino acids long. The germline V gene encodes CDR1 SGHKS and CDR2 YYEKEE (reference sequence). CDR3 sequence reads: CASSLRLADTQYF. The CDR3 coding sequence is TGTGCTAGCAGCCTTCGTCTTGCAGATACGCAGTATTTT.